These 14 T cell receptor beta chains originate from one sample sequenced in a study of early T cells in non-severe SARS-CoV-2 infection. MiXCR, applied by TCRdb to the 5' RACE reads, yields one record per CDR3 protein. The profile shows 95,000 to 110,000 distinct CDR3 sequences, around 10% of them singletons. The sequenced sample consisted of whole blood. Receptors were obtained from an adult who was a healthcare worker with PCR-confirmed SARS-CoV-2 infection or an uninfected control (not recorded which).

This clonotype was recorded a few times. The chain uses TRBV7-9 and TRBJ2-3; possible D gene TRBD2, 5 bases. The CDR3 contains 13 residues. The V end was cut by 5 bases, the J end by 1 base, with 7 bases between. Looked up from germline, CDR1 is SEHNR and CDR2 is FQNEAQ (reference sequence). The CDR3 coding sequence is TGTGCCAGCAGCCCGAGGGGCACAGATACGCAGTATTTT. Protein: CASSPRGTDTQYF.

This clonotype was observed many times. V is TRBV6-1 and J is TRBJ2-7, with TRBD1 identical over 7 bases. Germline V gene sequence: CDR1 MNHNS, CDR2 SASEGT. V lost 8 bases, J lost 0 bases, and 4 bases stayed unmatched. This CDR3 contains 13 residues. The DNA of the CDR3 is TGTGCCAGCTCCGACAGGGACTCCTACGAGCAGTACTTC. As protein: CASSDRDSYEQYF.

This clonotype was seen ten or more times. The J gene is TRBJ2-2, the V gene TRBV5-1; either TRBD1 or TRBD2 may supply D (5 bases each). Germline loops: CDR1 SGHRS, CDR2 YFSETQ. CDR3 length: 15 amino acids. Trimming stripped 4 bases from V and 1 base from J, with 11 bases between. Here the CDR3 DNA reads TGCGCCAGCAGCAGGAGGCAGGGGAACACCGGGGAGCTGTTTTTT. Amino acid sequence: CASSRRQGNTGELFF.

This clonotype was recorded at least ten times. The chain has TRBV20-1 and TRBJ1-1; 7 bases align to TRBD1. This CDR3 spans 17 amino acids. Germline values: CDR1 DFQATT, CDR2 SNEGSKA (reference sequence). The trim removed 5 bases at V and 1 base at J, leaving 16 bases unmatched. This CDR3 is CSAGRQGKWVSNTEAFF. The CDR3 coding sequence is TGCAGTGCTGGACGACAGGGAAAGTGGGTATCGAACACTGAAGCTTTCTTT.

V gene TRBV5-6 combines with J gene TRBJ2-3; the match to TRBD2 covers 14 bases. Germline V gene lookup returns CDR1 SGHDT and CDR2 YYEEEE. The ends lost 4 bases at V and 6 bases at J; junction bases unmatched: 7. This CDR3 has 16 residues. The CDR3 region has the DNA TGTGCCAGCAGCAGGGGGACTAGCGGGAGTACGGATACGCAGTATTTT. This translates into CASSRGTSGSTDTQYF. Filled out from reference TRBV5-6 and TRBJ2-3, the complete variable domain reads DAGVTQSPTHLIKTRGQQVTLRCSPKSGHDTVSWYQQALGQGPQFIFQYYEEEERQRGNFPDRFSGHQFPNYSSELNVNALLLGDSALYLCASSRGTSGSTDTQYFGPGTRLTVL.

The table lists this clonotype with many counts. The chain uses TRBV7-6 and TRBJ2-3, with D perhaps matching TRBD1 (6 bases). V shed 1 base and J shed 1 base, with 6 bases lying between them. CDR3 length: 14 amino acids. CDR1 and CDR2 from the germline V gene are SGHVS and FNYEAQ. CDR3 coding DNA: TGTGCCAGCAGCTTAGGACAGGGCACAGATACGCAGTATTTT. Protein product: CASSLGQGTDTQYF.

The genes are TRBV6-6 and TRBJ1-5, with D possibly TRBD1 on 6 matching bases. The CDR3 loop spans 16 amino acids. The V and J ends lost 6 bases and 7 bases respectively, with 22 bases between them. Per the germline V gene, CDR1 is MNHNY and CDR2 is SVGAGI (reference sequence). The CDR3 region is CASSRDGGQVGQPQHF. As DNA, the CDR3 is TGTGCCAGCAGCCGAGACGGGGGGCAGGTGGGACAGCCCCAGCATTTT.

This clonotype was recorded a few times. The chain combines TRBV20-1 with TRBJ2-5, with TRBD2 matching 10 bases. Per the germline V gene, CDR1 is DFQATT and CDR2 is SNEGSKA (reference sequence). This CDR3 is 15 amino acids long. Unmatched junction bases numbered 4, after V lost 1 base and J lost 2 bases. DNA of the CDR3: TGCAGTGCTAGAGGGGTGACTAGCGGGCAAGAGACCCAGTACTTC. This encodes CSARGVTSGQETQYF.

This clonotype was detected many times. The chain employs TRBV20-1 and TRBJ2-3; D assignment may be TRBD1 or TRBD2 (5 bases each). The germline V gene encodes CDR1 DFQATT and CDR2 SNEGSKA (reference sequence). The CDR3 runs 13 residues. V lost 6 bases and J 2 bases, leaving 12 bases between the germline ends. The CDR3 region has the DNA TGCAGTGCGGGGGACCAGAACACAGATACGCAGTATTTT. Encoded protein: CSAGDQNTDTQYF.

The chain is built from TRBV12-3 or TRBV12-4 and TRBJ2-5, with D tentatively TRBD1 or TRBD2 (5 bases each). Trimming took off 8 bases at V and 5 bases at J, with 21 bases between the two ends. CDR3 size: 15 residues. CDR3 DNA sequence: TGTGCCAGCCATTCTTCGGCAATCGGGGCGGAGACCCAGTACTTC. This translates into CASHSSAIGAETQYF.

This clonotype has a count of ten or more. V is TRBV20-1 and J is TRBJ2-7; 7 bases line up with TRBD1. V lost 1 base to trimming and J lost 3 bases; unmatched junction nucleotides: 6. CDR3 length: 14 amino acids. Looked up from germline, CDR1 is DFQATT and CDR2 is SNEGSKA (reference sequence). DNA for the CDR3: TGCAGTGCTAGAGGGACAGGTTTTCACTACGAGCAGTACTTC. It is translated as CSARGTGFHYEQYF.

Only a few counts were recorded for this clonotype. This sequence joins TRBV7-9 and TRBJ2-2; the D is unclear. Per the germline V gene, CDR1 is SEHNR and CDR2 is FQNEAQ (reference sequence). The CDR3 runs to 14 residues. Trimming left V 5 bases short and J 4 bases short, with 11 bases between. The CDR3 DNA is TGTGCCAGCAGCCGCGGACCTCTCACCGGGGAGCTGTTTTTT. Translated, it gives CASSRGPLTGELFF.

The genes are TRBV7-9 and TRBJ2-3; TRBD2 matches 9 bases. Germline V gives CDR1 SEHNR, CDR2 FQNEAQ (reference sequence). This CDR3 is built from 15 residues. J was trimmed by 6 bases and V by 2 bases; bases with no gene match: 6. The CDR3 DNA is TGTGCCAGCAGCTTATTGCGTAGCGGGAGTGATACGCAGTATTTT. Translating it yields CASSLLRSGSDTQYF.

In this sample, this clonotype turned up many times. The chain employs TRBV27 and TRBJ1-1, with D unclear. Germline V CDR1 and CDR2: MNHEY, SMNVEV (reference sequence). The CDR3 contains 13 residues. Trimming left V 4 bases short and J 3 bases short, with 9 bases between. The CDR3 is CASSWAGDTEAFF. The CDR3 nucleotides read TGTGCCAGCAGTTGGGCGGGCGACACTGAAGCTTTCTTT.